This TCR beta chain was recovered during a study of beta chain features in type 1 diabetes (dated by TCRdb to 2017 to 2018). As for the study more broadly: Mean age, gender distribution, total cell number and subset yield were not different between patients and healthy donors. A total of some 100,000,000 sorted cells were examined across all samples, and a strong correlation was observed between cell number per subset and RNA yield. The study compared the TCRB repertoires of sorted circulating CD4+ T cell subsets in recently diagnosed type 1 diabetes patients with those in matched healthy donors. Naive and central memory subsets were obtained from all 30 or so donors, but regulatory and stem cell-like memory subsets were isolated from only 8 patients and roughly eight healthy donors.

This clone was seen a handful of times. No cognate antigen has been identified for it. No base quality values were provided; no much bigger clone lies one nucleotide off. From each donor, a single peripheral blood sample of about 100 mL on average was drawn into heparinised tubes. A BD FACSAria II and a panel including CD45RO, CCR7, CD25, CD127, CD95 and CD27 were used to sort naive, central memory, regulatory and stem cell-like memory CD4+ T cells. A purity above 95% was achieved for all sorted populations. PBMCs were separated immediately by Lymphoprep density gradient centrifugation and were stained directly, without being cultured. Samples were stained and sorted in pairs, with one healthy donor and one patient per experiment, so that batch effects were minimized. The entire isolated RNA was reverse transcribed using the High Capacity cDNA Reverse Transcription Kit, and thus expressed TCRB transcripts were sequenced. Deep immunoSEQ sequencing was applied to naive, central memory and regulatory T cell samples, giving an average of about 3.57 million total reads per sample. After sorted cells were lysed in RLT buffer, RNA was extracted with DNase-treated RNeasy Micro or Mini kits, with the choice depending on cell number. To prevent cross-contamination, each cell subset was processed individually, whereas patient and healthy donor samples were processed jointly. The immunoSEQ multiplex PCR was used to amplify TCRB sequences from cDNA, yielding 87-bp fragments that span the CDR3 region. Sequencing of the amplicons was performed on the Illumina HiSeq platform. On the study's bioinformatics: PCR bias was computationally corrected using synthetic template baselines, reads within Hamming distance 2 were collapsed, and singletons that could not be merged were discarded. By aligning reads against IMGT, V, D and J genes, CDR3 length, and insertions or deletions at six rearrangement sites were assigned. Within each subset, clonotype counts were normalized to the number of sorted cells before true diversity and Gini coefficients were calculated with the tcR R package. The overlap coefficient, calculated on TCRB nucleotide sequences, was used to quantify repertoire sharing. Out-of-frame TCRB sequences from naive cells were analyzed as a proxy for the pre-selection repertoire. TCRdb holds this immuneACCESS table with in-frame rearrangements only. Some clones are missing; in checked studies, unresolved V genes explain under half, and the rest has no known cause. V, J and clone size are those of that table, while D and trimming were read from the DNA. This sample lists 850,000 to 900,000 clones; about a sixth were detected once. 0.02% to 0.03% of the sample rests with the top ten.

Overall study outcomes, separate from this receptor: In all four CD4+ subsets, TCRB CDR3 length was moderately but significantly shorter in type 1 diabetes patients. Fewer insertions and more nucleotide deletions at VDJ recombination sites were observed in patients with type 1 diabetes, implying thymic rearrangement abnormalities. Because cDNA was sequenced instead of genomic DNA, highly expressing activated cells could be over-represented, though the groups showed no difference in activation or CD3 levels. Because small numbers of individuals were included in the HLA sub-analyses, any influence of HLA type on TCRB rearrangement was left unresolved. PCR may preferentially amplify shorter templates, but because patient and control samples were amplified and corrected together, any resulting skew would affect both groups equally. Naive, central memory and regulatory TCRB repertoires appeared more similar among patients than among healthy donors.

The sequence was collected from a woman between 18 and 30 years old in good health. The sequenced sample was naive CD4+ T cells from blood. What this sample's cell subset or site label stands for: true naive CD4+ T cells.

Read as DNA, the sequence is TGTGCCAGCAGGAAGAGCGGGAGCAATGAGCAGTTCTTC. Translated, it gives CASRKSGSNEQFF. This receptor chain uses TRBV9 and TRBJ2-1, and TRBD2 aligns with 8 junction nucleotides. Germline trimming amounts to 5 bases on V and 6 bases on J, with 4 as the count of junction bases outside the gene matches. Reading from cysteine to phenylalanine, the CDR3 counts 13 amino acids. Here the CDR3 DNA is all that survives: 39 bases in frame from base 1. The germline V gene encodes CDR1 SGDLS and CDR2 YYNGEE.